The 13 T cell receptor beta chains presented below share a single source sample, sequenced in a study of cytomegalovirus exposure and HLA in healthy donors. Primers included in the PCR were 60 Vbeta and 13 Jbeta primers. Profiled with immunoSEQ multiplex PCR; TCRdb holds only in-frame clones, not every one. This table holds some 180,000 clones, roughly 80% found once. Input material: PBMCs. All receptors come from a girl under 18 in good health and CMV-seropositive.

The chain recombines TRBV27 with TRBJ2-3; D not certain. The V gene lost 2 bases and the J gene lost 0 bases, with 3 bases spanning the gap. This CDR3 comprises 13 residues. CDR1 MNHEY and CDR2 SMNVEV come from the germline V gene (reference sequence). CDR3 amino acids: CASSLLSTDTQYF. Here the CDR3 DNA reads TGTGCCAGCAGTTTACTTAGCACAGATACGCAGTATTTT.

This rearrangement joins TRBV2 to TRBJ1-1; a weak D match, TRBD1 (5 bases). This CDR3 is 15 amino acids long. Trimming stripped 0 bases from V and 1 base from J, with 9 bases between. CDR1 is SNHLY, CDR2 FYNNEI, per germline. The CDR3 region is CASSEARGGNTEAFF. In nucleotides, the CDR3 is TGTGCCAGCAGTGAAGCGCGGGGGGGGAACACTGAAGCTTTCTTT.

The V and J genes are TRBV27 and TRBJ2-3; 13 bases fit TRBD2. This CDR3 is 18 amino acids long. Germline trimming cut 5 bases from V and 6 bases from J; bases unmatched to any gene: 14. Germline V gene lookup returns CDR1 MNHEY and CDR2 SMNVEV (reference sequence). The CDR3 coding sequence is TGTGCCAGCAGTCCTTTCGCCCTGGGACTAGCGGGAAGGGATACGCAGTATTTT. Translation: CASSPFALGLAGRDTQYF.

This chain joins TRBV4-3 and TRBJ2-7, with D tentatively TRBD2 (6 bases). V was pared by 0 bases and J by 3 bases, with 12 bases between. Germline assignment: CDR1 LGHNA and CDR2 YSLEER. This CDR3 contains 15 residues. The CDR3 is CASSQDGNSGYEQYF. Here the CDR3 DNA reads TGCGCCAGCAGCCAAGATGGCAATAGCGGCTACGAGCAGTACTTC.

This clone was seen a few times. This chain links TRBV4-2 with TRBJ1-3; TRBD1 might be the D (6 bases). The CDR3 loop spans 16 amino acids. Germline V gene sequence: CDR1 LGHNA, CDR2 YNFKEQ. Between the trimmed V and J ends, which lost 7 bases and 4 bases, there was a span of 20 bases. As DNA, the CDR3 is TGTGCCAGCAAAAAATTACAGGGTCTCGACGGAAACACCATATATTTT. This gives the protein CASKKLQGLDGNTIYF.

This clone came up a few times. This chain uses TRBV5-1 with TRBJ2-7; 14 bases fit TRBD2. This CDR3 is 20 amino acids long. With V trimmed by 4 bases and J by 0 bases, 15 bases remained unmatched. Germline loops: CDR1 SGHRS, CDR2 YFSETQ. The CDR3 is CASSKSRLAGGVPSSYEQYF. In nucleotides, the CDR3 is TGCGCCAGCAGCAAAAGCCGACTAGCGGGAGGGGTCCCCTCCTCCTACGAGCAGTACTTC. Supplemented by reference TRBV5-1 and TRBJ2-7, the full variable domain reads KAGVTQTPRYLIKTRGQQVTLSCSPISGHRSVSWYQQTPGQGLQFLFEYFSETQRNKGNFPGRFSGRQFSNSRSEMNVSTLELGDSALYLCASSKSRLAGGVPSSYEQYFGPGTRLTVT.

This clone was recorded a few times. The chain employs TRBV7-9 and TRBJ1-1; 7 bases are a match to TRBD1. The CDR3 spans 14 residues. The germline V gene encodes CDR1 SEHNR and CDR2 FQNEAQ (reference sequence). The trim removed 2 bases at V and 5 bases at J, leaving 5 bases unmatched. As DNA, the CDR3 is TGTGCCAGCAGCTTATCTCAGGGGGAAACTGAAGCTTTCTTT. It is translated as CASSLSQGETEAFF.

V gene TRBV4-1 combines with J gene TRBJ2-7, with TRBD1 matching 7 bases. Germline trimming cut 4 bases from V and 2 bases from J; bases unmatched to any gene: 5. CDR3 length: 14 residues. Germline CDR1 MGHRA, CDR2 YSYEKL. This chain's CDR3 is CASSPRDRPYEQYF. CDR3 DNA sequence: TGCGCCAGCAGCCCCCGGGACAGACCCTACGAGCAGTACTTC.

The genes are TRBV19 and TRBJ2-7; 7 bases are shared with TRBD1. The CDR3 runs 13 residues. The germline V gene encodes CDR1 LNHDA and CDR2 SQIVND (reference sequence). The V segment lost 3 bases and the J segment 3 bases; nucleotides outside the gene matches: 2. Here the CDR3 DNA reads TGTGCCAGTAGTATGGGACAGATCTACGAGCAGTACTTC. Translation: CASSMGQIYEQYF.

The J gene is TRBJ1-5, the V gene TRBV13; D unclear. CDR3 length: 14 amino acids. Germline V CDR1 and CDR2: PRHDT, FYEKMQ (reference sequence). V was trimmed by 0 bases and J by 3 bases, leaving 6 bases between them. CDR3 sequence: CASSLGHLNQPQHF. Here the CDR3 DNA reads TGTGCCAGCAGCTTAGGACACCTCAATCAGCCCCAGCATTTT. Combining the CDR3 with reference TRBV13 and TRBJ1-5 gives the whole variable domain AAGVIQSPRHLIKEKRETATLKCYPIPRHDTVYWYQQGPGQDPQFLISFYEKMQSDKGSIPDRFSAQQFSDYHSELNMSSLELGDSALYFCASSLGHLNQPQHFGDGTRLSIL.

This chain connects TRBV10-1 to TRBJ2-3; TRBD1 is a possible D gene (5 bases). The CDR3 runs to 16 residues. Germline loops: CDR1 WNHNN, CDR2 SYGVQD (reference sequence). V was cut by 0 bases and J by 2 bases, with 12 bases left in between. The CDR3 DNA is TGCGCCAGCAGTGAGTCGAGTAGGGGTTACACAGATACGCAGTATTTT. Residues: CASSESSRGYTDTQYF.

This clone has only a few counts. This chain joins TRBV5-1 and TRBJ2-2, with D tentatively TRBD1 (5 bases). With 0 bases removed from V and 6 bases from J, the gap between germline ends came to 6 bases. CDR3 size: 13 residues. CDR1 is SGHRS and CDR2 is YFSETQ in the germline V gene. The CDR3 DNA reads TGCGCCAGCAGCTTGGGGGGCCCCGGGGAGCTGTTTTTT. Translating gives CASSLGGPGELFF.

The chain is built from TRBV5-4 and TRBJ2-5, with 7 bases that match TRBD1. The CDR3 runs to 14 residues. V lost 1 base to trimming and J lost 5 bases; unmatched junction nucleotides: 5. Germline V gene data show CDR1 as SGHNT and CDR2 as YYREEE (reference sequence). Written as DNA, the CDR3 is TGTGCCAGCAGCTTGAGGGGGCTAGGGGAGACCCAGTACTTC. Its protein product is CASSLRGLGETQYF.